This T cell receptor beta chain was captured by sequencing in a study of cytomegalovirus exposure and HLA in healthy donors. Study summary: From donors who were HLA-typed, an early data release held approximately 91 million unique TCRs. Study-level findings and limits: A missense DCLRE1C variant was associated with V- and J-gene trimming of TCR beta chains in a later analysis, and an independent cohort replicated the association. In a later analysis, across HLA loci, associated TCR counts were highest for DRB1, lowest for HLA-C.

Concerning this clone itself: Its antigen is currently unknown.

Trimming pared 4 bases from V and 6 bases from J, leaving 9 bases between. Germline V gene data show CDR1 as SNHLY and CDR2 as FYNNEI. The CDR3 runs 12 residues. The study ran its PCR with 60 Vbeta and 13 Jbeta primers. The method was immunoSEQ multiplex PCR; TCRdb's version includes in-frame clones alone and lacks a portion of them. Of fewer than 250,000 clones listed, 79% are singletons. The source is a male donor in good health and CMV-seropositive. The chain combines TRBV2 with TRBJ2-5, with TRBD1 as a possible D gene (6 bases). Sequenced: PBMCs. CDR3 DNA sequence: TGTGCCAGCAGTGTACAGGGAAAGACCCAGTACTTC. The encoded protein is CASSVQGKTQYF.